One sample yielded the 28 T cell receptor beta chains listed below, sequenced in a study of technical replicates of blood from a handful of donors. The method was immunoSEQ multiplex PCR; TCRdb's version includes in-frame clones alone and lacks a portion of them. The table records tens of thousands of clones, 95% to 98% of them present only once. The sample comprised T cells isolated from PBMCs. These receptors were taken from a human donor in good health.

The V call is TRBV2, the J call TRBJ2-1; 15 nucleotides line up with TRBD2. The ends lost 1 base at V and 8 bases at J; junction bases unmatched: 3. The CDR3 covers 16 residues. CDR1 and CDR2 (germline): SNHLY, FYNNEI. Here the CDR3 reads CASSEGGTSGGYEQFF. The CDR3 DNA follows: TGTGCCAGCAGTGAAGGAGGGACTAGCGGGGGGTATGAGCAGTTCTTC.

This clone was recorded only once. The chain combines TRBV19 with TRBJ2-3, with 10 bases fitting TRBD2. Trimming cost V 6 bases and J 0 bases; bases outside gene matches: 3. CDR3 size: 15 residues. Germline V gene data show CDR1 as LNHDA and CDR2 as SQIVND (reference sequence). The CDR3 DNA follows: TGTGCCAGTAGCCTAGCGGGGGTTAGCACAGATACGCAGTATTTT. Translated: CASSLAGVSTDTQYF.

This clone was observed once. J is TRBJ1-6 and V is TRBV27; D not certain. The CDR3 has 18 residues. V dropped 0 bases and J dropped 10 bases, with 22 bases sitting between them. Germline CDR1 MNHEY, CDR2 SMNVEV (reference sequence). Here the CDR3 DNA reads TGTGCCAGCAGTTTATCGTGGGAGCTCCTTTCCAACGCCTCACCCCTCCACTTT. It translates to CASSLSWELLSNASPLHF.

This clone was counted a few times. The chain has TRBV6-5 and TRBJ2-7, with TRBD1 identical over 11 bases. CDR1 and CDR2 (germline): MNHEY, SVGAGI. The CDR3 runs 14 residues. The ends lost 5 bases at V and 9 bases at J; junction bases unmatched: 9. The CDR3 protein is CASSVSGTGGRQYF. CDR3 DNA: TGTGCCAGCAGTGTTTCCGGGACAGGGGGGAGGCAGTACTTC.

A single count supports this clone. J is TRBJ1-2 and V is TRBV6-5; no clear D gene. CDR1 is MNHEY, CDR2 SVGAGI, per germline. Trimming removed 4 bases from V and 6 bases from J, with 18 bases in between. The CDR3 consists of 15 residues. The CDR3 loop is CASSSPSGVYDGYTF. CDR3 bases: TGTGCCAGCAGTTCCCCCTCCGGGGTATACGATGGCTACACCTTC.

V usage is TRBV5-4 and J usage is TRBJ2-7, with TRBD2 identical over 7 bases. There are 18 residues in the CDR3. V lost 0 bases, J lost 7 bases, and 19 bases stayed unmatched. Germline values: CDR1 SGHNT, CDR2 YYREEE (reference sequence). CDR3 region: CASSLAEFAGATPGEQYF. The CDR3 nucleotides read TGTGCCAGCAGCTTGGCCGAATTTGCGGGAGCCACCCCGGGAGAGCAGTACTTC.

The chain recombines TRBV11-2 with TRBJ1-6; no reliable D call. Trimming shortened V by 0 bases and J by 10 bases, and 7 bases separated the two germline ends. This CDR3 region has 13 residues. Germline V gene sequence: CDR1 SGHAT, CDR2 FQNNGV. The CDR3 nucleotides are TGTGCCAGCAGCTTAGACCGGGGATCACCCCTCCACTTT. It is translated as CASSLDRGSPLHF.

The rearrangement links TRBV29-1 to TRBJ2-1; TRBD2 aligns across 9 bases. The CDR3 is 14 amino acids. After removal of 2 bases from V and 3 bases from J, the junction contained 2 bases not matched to a gene. Germline lookup yields CDR1 SQVTM and CDR2 ANQGSEA. The CDR3 spells CSVESSGNYNEQFF. CDR3 DNA: TGCAGCGTTGAATCTAGCGGGAACTACAATGAGCAGTTCTTC.

V usage is TRBV19 and J usage is TRBJ1-5; D gene ambiguous. CDR1 LNHDA and CDR2 SQIVND come from the germline V gene (reference sequence). The CDR3 runs to 18 residues. V lost 0 bases and J lost 0, with 15 bases in between. The CDR3 nucleotides are TGTGCCAGTAGTATAGATACGACAATGGCCTATAGCAATCAGCCCCAGCATTTT. It specifies CASSIDTTMAYSNQPQHF.

The rearrangement joins TRBV11-2 to TRBJ2-1; D gene uncertain. Between the trimmed V and J ends, which lost 4 bases and 0 bases, there was a span of 7 bases. The CDR3 has 14 residues. Germline V CDR1 and CDR2: SGHAT, FQNNGV. The CDR3 spells CASSSTHSYNEQFF. The CDR3 nucleotides are TGTGCCAGCAGCTCGACTCACTCCTACAATGAGCAGTTCTTC.

The chain has TRBV18 and TRBJ2-1; possible D gene TRBD2, 5 bases. Germline V gene data show CDR1 as KGHSH and CDR2 as LQKENI. V lost 0 bases to trimming and J lost 2 bases, with 11 bases between them. The CDR3 runs to 16 residues. The DNA for the CDR3 is TGTGCCAGCTCACCACCAGTGACGGGGACCTACAATGAGCAGTTCTTC. Residues: CASSPPVTGTYNEQFF.

The V and J genes are TRBV13 and TRBJ2-7; 9 nucleotides agree with TRBD2. The CDR3 loop spans 16 amino acids. Germline V gene sequence: CDR1 PRHDT, CDR2 FYEKMQ (reference sequence). After removal of 4 bases from V and 2 bases from J, the junction contained 9 bases not matched to a gene. The CDR3: CASSSSGTSKAYEQYF. The CDR3 bases are TGTGCCAGCAGCTCATCCGGGACTAGCAAAGCCTACGAGCAGTACTTC.

V gene TRBV2 combines with J gene TRBJ2-5; 7 bases fit TRBD1. Germline lookup yields CDR1 SNHLY and CDR2 FYNNEI. The CDR3 contains 12 residues. After removal of 6 bases from V and 8 bases from J, the junction contained 6 bases not matched to a gene. The CDR3 region is CASSTNRGTQYF. Written as DNA, the CDR3 is TGTGCCAGCAGCACAAACAGGGGTACCCAGTACTTC.

This chain joins TRBV6-5 and TRBJ1-5; perhaps TRBD1 as D (5 bases). V was clipped by 8 bases and J by 6 bases, with 20 bases between them. The CDR3 contains 15 residues. CDR1 and CDR2 (germline): MNHEY, SVGAGI. CDR3 DNA: TGTGCCAGCGGACCATGGGGGGAATTAGGTCAGCCCCAGCATTTT. Protein product: CASGPWGELGQPQHF.

The genes are TRBV15 and TRBJ2-1; 12 bases match TRBD2. V gave up 2 bases and J gave up 0 bases; unmatched junction bases: 14. Germline CDR1 is LNHNV and CDR2 is YYDKDF (reference sequence). The CDR3 sequence is 21 residues long. Here the CDR3 reads CATSRYGRLAGAASSYNEQFF. DNA for the CDR3: TGTGCCACCAGCAGATACGGACGACTAGCGGGAGCCGCGAGCTCCTACAATGAGCAGTTCTTC.

The CDR3 coding sequence is TGCGCCAGCAGCCGAGGGACAGGCGCATACAATGAGCAGTTCTTC. Translation gives CASSRGTGAYNEQFF. V and J are TRBV5-1 and TRBJ2-1; 8 bases align to TRBD1. V dropped 4 bases and J dropped 4; count of bases not matched to a gene: 7. CDR3 size: 15 residues. Germline-derived CDR1 and CDR2 are SGHRS and YFSETQ. Full variable domain (missing parts from reference TRBV5-1 and TRBJ2-1): KAGVTQTPRYLIKTRGQQVTLSCSPISGHRSVSWYQQTPGQGLQFLFEYFSETQRNKGNFPGRFSGRQFSNSRSEMNVSTLELGDSALYLCASSRGTGAYNEQFFGPGTRLTVL.

V and J are TRBV29-1 and TRBJ1-4; TRBD1 is a possible D gene (5 bases). V lost 0 bases to trimming and J lost 10 bases, with 12 bases between them. The CDR3 is 13 amino acids. Germline assignment: CDR1 SQVTM and CDR2 ANQGSEA. CDR3 region: CSVEERNGGKLFF. As DNA, the CDR3 is TGCAGCGTTGAAGAGAGAAACGGGGGAAAACTGTTTTTT. The full variable domain, with the rest looked up from reference TRBV29-1 and TRBJ1-4, is SAVISQKPSRDICQRGTSLTIQCQVDSQVTMMFWYRQQPGQSLTLIATANQGSEATYESGFVIDKFPISRPNLTFSTLTVSNMSPEDSSIYLCSVEERNGGKLFFGSGTQLSVL.

This chain connects TRBV5-8 to TRBJ1-1; D gene uncertain. Germline loops: CDR1 SGHTS, CDR2 YDEGEE. There are 14 residues in the CDR3. With 1 base removed from V and 6 bases from J, the gap between germline ends came to 13 bases. Here the CDR3 DNA reads TGTGCCAGCAGCTTGCGTTTCGAGGGCGCTGAAGCTTTCTTT. Translating it yields CASSLRFEGAEAFF.

The chain employs TRBV27 and TRBJ2-5; TRBD2 agrees at 8 bases. V lost 2 bases to trimming and J lost 5 bases; unmatched junction nucleotides: 7. The CDR3 sequence is 15 residues long. Germline CDR1 reads MNHEY; CDR2 reads SMNVEV (reference sequence). In nucleotides, the CDR3 is TGTGCCAGCAGTTTAGCGGGGGGCATTAGGGAGACCCAGTACTTC. It encodes CASSLAGGIRETQYF.

This rearrangement joins TRBV11-3 to TRBJ2-5, with D tentatively TRBD2 (6 bases). Germline assignment: CDR1 SGHNT and CDR2 YENEEA. Trimming took off 5 bases at V and 5 bases at J, with 18 bases between the two ends. CDR3 length equals 15 residues. DNA for the CDR3: TGTGCCAGCAGCCCCTGGGGAGCGGAGGGGGAGACCCAGTACTTC. This translates into CASSPWGAEGETQYF.

A few counts support this clone. The J gene is TRBJ1-2, the V gene TRBV18; 7 bases fit TRBD1. This CDR3 has 15 residues. The V gene's germline CDR1 is KGHSH and CDR2 LQKENI. J lost 4 bases, V lost 2 bases, and 7 bases had no gene match. The CDR3 bases are TGTGCCAGCTCACCAAGGACAGGCTCGGGCTATGGCTACACCTTC. Residues: CASSPRTGSGYGYTF.

The chain uses TRBV9 and TRBJ1-1; 8 bases match TRBD1. V was clipped by 0 bases and J by 1 base; unmatched bases: 11. Germline V gives CDR1 SGDLS, CDR2 YYNGEE. This CDR3 is built from 18 residues. For the CDR3, the DNA is TGTGCCAGCAGCGTAGACCCAGGGGGCGCAGAATGGAACACTGAAGCTTTCTTT. The encoded protein is CASSVDPGGAEWNTEAFF.

The chain carries TRBV4-1 and TRBJ2-1; no definite D call. The germline CDR1 and CDR2 sequences are MGHRA and YSYEKL. Trimming pared 5 bases from V and 4 bases from J, leaving 15 bases between. This CDR3 spans 15 amino acids. In DNA, the CDR3 is TGCGCCAGCAGCGCTGCCCCAGTCCTTTACAATGAGCAGTTCTTC. Protein product: CASSAAPVLYNEQFF.

The CDR3 here is CASSQAGLAARNEQFF. Here the CDR3 DNA reads TGTGCCAGCAGCCAAGCCGGACTAGCCGCAAGAAATGAGCAGTTCTTC. This chain links TRBV4-2 with TRBJ2-1; 8 bases match TRBD2. The CDR3 consists of 16 residues. Germline V gives CDR1 LGHNA, CDR2 YNFKEQ. The V segment lost 1 base and the J segment 7 bases; nucleotides outside the gene matches: 9.

The genes are TRBV20-1 and TRBJ1-2; D is undetermined. The CDR3 covers 9 residues. Per germline, CDR1 DFQATT and CDR2 SNEGSKA (reference sequence). DNA for the CDR3: TGCAGCGCCTCAGATGGCTACACCTTC. Translating it yields CSASDGYTF.

This clone appeared once. The rearrangement uses TRBV9 and TRBJ1-1; D unresolved. Germline-derived CDR1 and CDR2 are SGDLS and YYNGEE. The CDR3 is 14 amino acids. The V and J ends lost 0 bases and 3 bases respectively, with 9 bases between them. The CDR3 protein is CASSVASGDTEAFF. In nucleotides, the CDR3 is TGTGCCAGCAGCGTAGCTTCCGGGGACACTGAAGCTTTCTTT.

This chain links TRBV7-9 with TRBJ1-4; TRBD1 agrees at 10 bases. The CDR3 has 15 amino acids. Trimming cost V 4 bases and J 7 bases; bases outside gene matches: 6. Per the germline V gene, CDR1 is SEHNR and CDR2 is FQNEAQ (reference sequence). CDR3 nucleotides: TGTGCCAGCAGCTCAGAAGGGGACAGGGGTGAAAAACTGTTTTTT. It translates to CASSSEGDRGEKLFF.

The V call is TRBV10-2, the J call TRBJ1-1; D not certain. This CDR3 contains 16 residues. Trimming cost V 4 bases and J 0 bases, with 15 bases left between them. CDR1 is WSHSY, CDR2 SAAADI, per germline. The CDR3 loop reads CASSGLAGLMNTEAFF. The CDR3 region has the DNA TGCGCCAGCAGTGGACTTGCCGGTCTGATGAACACTGAAGCTTTCTTT.